These 3 T cell receptor beta chains came from one sample sequenced in a study of T-cell memory formation after mild COVID-19. TCRdb processed the 5' RACE reads anew with MiXCR; each CDR3 protein has one entry. Of over 400,000 distinct CDR3 sequences in the sample, under 25% were seen once. Material: PBMCs or a T cell subset sorted from them (not recorded which). Source of these receptors: an adult woman who had mild COVID-19 (a few samples of this study predate the infection). Cell type and time point are not known.

The chain recombines TRBV30 with TRBJ2-7; a weak D match, TRBD2 (6 bases). The germline V gene encodes CDR1 GTSNPN and CDR2 SVGIG (reference sequence). The CDR3 runs 14 residues. Trimming took 0 bases from V and 2 from J, leaving 11 bases between them. CDR3 nucleotides: TGTGCCTGGAGTGTCCTGACGGGGGCCTACGAGCAGTACTTC. This codes for CAWSVLTGAYEQYF.

This clonotype was seen a handful of times. The gene calls are TRBV6-6 and TRBJ1-1; D not certain. The length of the CDR3 is 15 residues. V was cut by 2 bases and J by 3 bases, with 13 bases left in between. Germline-derived CDR1 and CDR2 are MNHNY and SVGAGI (reference sequence). CDR3 sequence reads: CASSYSLDGDTEAFF. The CDR3 DNA follows: TGTGCCAGCAGTTACAGTCTGGACGGGGACACTGAAGCTTTCTTT.

The chain is built from TRBV20-1 and TRBJ2-7, with 7 bases that match TRBD2. V dropped 3 bases and J dropped 0; count of bases not matched to a gene: 5. Germline loops: CDR1 DFQATT, CDR2 SNEGSKA (reference sequence). The length of the CDR3 is 14 residues. The CDR3 loop reads CSASVTSRSYEQYF. DNA for the CDR3: TGCAGTGCTAGCGTGACTAGCCGCTCCTACGAGCAGTACTTC.